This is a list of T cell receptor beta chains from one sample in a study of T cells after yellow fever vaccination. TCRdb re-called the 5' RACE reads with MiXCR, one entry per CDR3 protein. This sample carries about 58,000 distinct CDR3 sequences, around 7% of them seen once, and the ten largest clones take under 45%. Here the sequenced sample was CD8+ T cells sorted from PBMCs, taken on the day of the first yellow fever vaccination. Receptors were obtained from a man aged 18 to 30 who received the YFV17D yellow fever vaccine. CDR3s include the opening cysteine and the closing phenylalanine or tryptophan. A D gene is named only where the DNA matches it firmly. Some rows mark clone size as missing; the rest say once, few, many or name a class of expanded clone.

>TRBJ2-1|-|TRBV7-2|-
TGTGCCAGCAGCTTAGGGGGGGCCTGGGTGCAGTTCTTC
CASSLGGAWVQFF
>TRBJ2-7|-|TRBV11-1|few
TGTGCCAGCAGCTCCCTCCCGGACAGCAGCTACGAGCAGTACTTC
CASSSLPDSSYEQYF
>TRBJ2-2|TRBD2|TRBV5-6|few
TGTGCCAGCAGCCTGATGGAGGGGAGGGGCGGGGAGCTGTTTTTT
CASSLMEGRGGELFF
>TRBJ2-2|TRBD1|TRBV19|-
TGTGCCAGTAGTATGGAGAGGGGGCGAACCGGGGAGCTGTTTTTT
CASSMERGRTGELFF
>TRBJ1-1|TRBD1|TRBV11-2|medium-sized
TGTGCCAGCAGTTTAGACAGGGTCTACACTGAAGCTTTCTTT
CASSLDRVYTEAFF
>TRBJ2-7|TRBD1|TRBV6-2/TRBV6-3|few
TGTGCCAGCAGTTATTCAGATCTGGGACAGGGGGCGTCGTACGAGCAGTACTTC
CASSYSDLGQGASYEQYF
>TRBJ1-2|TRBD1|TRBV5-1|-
TGCGCCAGCAGCCGAGCTTTCCTGGACAGGGCTCGTTATGGCTACACCTTC
CASSRAFLDRARYGYTF
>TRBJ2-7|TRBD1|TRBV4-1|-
TGCGCCAGCAGCCAAGTCAGGGCAGGGGGCGCGGGGGAGCAGTACTTC
CASSQVRAGGAGEQYF
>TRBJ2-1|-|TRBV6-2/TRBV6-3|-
TGTGCCAGCAGTTACTCGACGGCCAGCTACTCCTACAATGAGCAGTTCTTC
CASSYSTASYSYNEQFF
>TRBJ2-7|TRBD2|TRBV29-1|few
TGCAGCGTTGAAGGGCGGGGGGGCTACGAGCAGTACTTC
CSVEGRGGYEQYF
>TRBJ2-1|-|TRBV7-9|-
TGTGCCAGCAGCTTAGTCTCCAGGGTTGAGCAGTTCTTC
CASSLVSRVEQFF
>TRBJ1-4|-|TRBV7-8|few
TGTGCCAGCAGCTTAGCGAGCAGGCCCGGTGAAAAACTGTTTTTT
CASSLASRPGEKLFF
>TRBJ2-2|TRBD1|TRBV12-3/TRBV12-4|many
TGTGCCAGCCGAAAGATTACACAGGGGGCGGGCGGGGAGCTGTTTTTT
CASRKITQGAGGELFF
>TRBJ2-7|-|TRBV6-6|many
TGTGCCAGCAGTTACGAGGAATCCTACGAGCAGTACTTC
CASSYEESYEQYF
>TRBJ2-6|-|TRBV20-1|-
TGCAGTGCCCCAGAGACCTCTGGGGCCAACGTCCTGACTTTC
CSAPETSGANVLTF
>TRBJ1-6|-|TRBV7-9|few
TGTGCCAGCAGCTGGGGGTCAGCCCTCCACTTT
CASSWGSALHF
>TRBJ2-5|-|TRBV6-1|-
TGTGCCAGCAGTGAAGGGGGTTTAGAGACCCAGTACTTC
CASSEGGLETQYF
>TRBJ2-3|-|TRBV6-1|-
TGTGCCAGCAGTGACCCGGAGGCAGGGGGCACAGATACGCAGTATTTT
CASSDPEAGGTDTQYF
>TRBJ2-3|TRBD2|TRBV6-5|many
TGTGCCAGCAGTTACATCCGAGCGGGGCCCACAGATACGCAGTATTTT
CASSYIRAGPTDTQYF
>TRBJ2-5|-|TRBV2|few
TGTGCCAGCAGGGGACGTTTGGGCCAGTACTTC
CASRGRLGQYF
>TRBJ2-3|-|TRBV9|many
TGTGCCAGCAGCGTAGGGGGGGTGAGCACAGATACGCAGTATTTT
CASSVGGVSTDTQYF
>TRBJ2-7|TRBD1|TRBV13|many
TGTGCCAGCTCTGGACAGGGGCGGACCTACGAGCAGTACTTC
CASSGQGRTYEQYF
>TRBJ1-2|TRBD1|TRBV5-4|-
TGTGCCAGCAGACCCGCGGGGACAGGGTTTCGTGGCTACACCTTC
CASRPAGTGFRGYTF
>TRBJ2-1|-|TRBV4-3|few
TGCGCCAGCAGCCAAGTCGGGGGCAATGAGCAGTTCTTC
CASSQVGGNEQFF
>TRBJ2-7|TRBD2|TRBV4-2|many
TGTGCCAGCAGCCAAGTTCCAGCGGGGGCCTACGAGCAGTACTTC
CASSQVPAGAYEQYF
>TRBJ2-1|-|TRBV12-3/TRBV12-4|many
TGTGCCAGCAGCCCCGATGGGGGCCGCAATGAGCAGTTCTTC
CASSPDGGRNEQFF
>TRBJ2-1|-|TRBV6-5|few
TGTGCCAGCAGTTACTCGACAGCGCGCTCCTACAATGAGCAGTTCTTC
CASSYSTARSYNEQFF
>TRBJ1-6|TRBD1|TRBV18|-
TGTGCCAGCTCACCAATCAGGGACAGCTATAATTCACCCCTCCACTTT
CASSPIRDSYNSPLHF
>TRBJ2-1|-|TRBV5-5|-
TGTGCCAGCAGCCCGGGGGGCCCGAGCTCCTACAATGAGCAGTTCTTC
CASSPGGPSSYNEQFF
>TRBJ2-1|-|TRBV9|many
TGTGCCAGCAGCGTAGGAGACAATGAGCAGTTCTTC
CASSVGDNEQFF
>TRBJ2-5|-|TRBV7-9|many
TGTGCCAGCAGCTTAGCGGTACAAGAGACCCAGTACTTC
CASSLAVQETQYF
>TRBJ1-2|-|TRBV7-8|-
TGTGCCAGCAGCTTACACCCAGGAGTTAACTATGGCTACACCTTC
CASSLHPGVNYGYTF
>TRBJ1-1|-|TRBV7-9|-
TGTGCCAGCAGCTCTTCTGGGGACCCCACATGGGACACTGAAGCTTTCTTT
CASSSSGDPTWDTEAFF